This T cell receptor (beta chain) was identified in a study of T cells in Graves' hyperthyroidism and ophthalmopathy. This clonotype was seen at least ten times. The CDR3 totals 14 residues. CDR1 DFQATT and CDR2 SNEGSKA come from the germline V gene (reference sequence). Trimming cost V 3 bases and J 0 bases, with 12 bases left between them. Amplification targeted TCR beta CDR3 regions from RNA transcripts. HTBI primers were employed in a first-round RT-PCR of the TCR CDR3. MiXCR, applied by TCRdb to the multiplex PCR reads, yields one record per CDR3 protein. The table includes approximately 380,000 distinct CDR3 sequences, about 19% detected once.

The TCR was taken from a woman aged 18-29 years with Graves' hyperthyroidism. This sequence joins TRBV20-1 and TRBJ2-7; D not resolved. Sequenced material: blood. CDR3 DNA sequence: TGCAGTGCTAGGGCGGAGTGGAGCTCCTACGAGCAGTACTTC. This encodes CSARAEWSSYEQYF.